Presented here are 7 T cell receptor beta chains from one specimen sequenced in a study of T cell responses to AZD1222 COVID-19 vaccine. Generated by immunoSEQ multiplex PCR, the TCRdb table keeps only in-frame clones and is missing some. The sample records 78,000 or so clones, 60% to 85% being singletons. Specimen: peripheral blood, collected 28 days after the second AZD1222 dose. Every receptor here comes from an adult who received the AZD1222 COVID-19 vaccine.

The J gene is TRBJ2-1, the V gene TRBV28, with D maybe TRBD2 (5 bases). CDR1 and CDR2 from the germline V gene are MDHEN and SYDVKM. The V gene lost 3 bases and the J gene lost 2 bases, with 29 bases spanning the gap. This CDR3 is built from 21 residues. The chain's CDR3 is CASSFSPGMSGGPDPYNEQFF. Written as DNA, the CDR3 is TGTGCCAGCAGTTTTTCCCCGGGGATGTCAGGCGGGCCCGACCCCTACAATGAGCAGTTCTTC.

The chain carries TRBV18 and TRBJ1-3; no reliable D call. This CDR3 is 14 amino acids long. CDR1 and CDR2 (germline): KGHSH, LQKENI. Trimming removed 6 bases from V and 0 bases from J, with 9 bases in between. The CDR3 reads CASSSVNSGNTIYF. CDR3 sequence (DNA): TGTGCCAGCTCCTCGGTGAACTCTGGAAACACCATATATTTT.

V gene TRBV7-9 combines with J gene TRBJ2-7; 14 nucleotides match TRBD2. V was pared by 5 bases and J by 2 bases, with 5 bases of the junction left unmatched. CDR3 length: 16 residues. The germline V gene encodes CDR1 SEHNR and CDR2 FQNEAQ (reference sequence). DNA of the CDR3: TGTGCCAGCAGCCCTCGGACTAGCGGGAGGCCCTACGAGCAGTACTTC. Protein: CASSPRTSGRPYEQYF.

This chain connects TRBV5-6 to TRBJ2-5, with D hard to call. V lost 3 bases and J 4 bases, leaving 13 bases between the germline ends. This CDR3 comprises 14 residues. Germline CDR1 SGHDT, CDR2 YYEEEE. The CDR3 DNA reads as TGTGCCAGCAGCTCCCTGGCCCCCCCAGAGACCCAGTACTTC. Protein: CASSSLAPPETQYF.

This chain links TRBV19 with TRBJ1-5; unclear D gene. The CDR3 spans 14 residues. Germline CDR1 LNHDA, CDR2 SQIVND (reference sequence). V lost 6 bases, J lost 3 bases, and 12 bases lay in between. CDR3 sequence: CASRWGSYNQPQHF. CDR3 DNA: TGTGCCAGTAGGTGGGGATCATACAATCAGCCCCAGCATTTT.

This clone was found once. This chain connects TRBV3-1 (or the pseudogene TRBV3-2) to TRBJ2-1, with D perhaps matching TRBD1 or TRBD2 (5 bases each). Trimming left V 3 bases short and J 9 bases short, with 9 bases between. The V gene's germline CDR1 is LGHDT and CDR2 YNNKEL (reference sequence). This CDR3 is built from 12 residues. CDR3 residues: CASSQGDVEQFF. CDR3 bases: TGTGCCAGCAGCCAGGGGGACGTTGAGCAGTTCTTC.

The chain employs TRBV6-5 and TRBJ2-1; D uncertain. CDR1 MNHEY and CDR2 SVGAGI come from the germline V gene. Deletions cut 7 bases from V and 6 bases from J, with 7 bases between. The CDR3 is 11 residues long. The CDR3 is CASIQSNEQFF. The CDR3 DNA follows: TGTGCCAGCATTCAAAGCAATGAGCAGTTCTTC.